A single sample gave rise to the 4 T cell receptor beta chains below, sequenced in a study of CD8+ T cells in alopecia areata. Isolated RNA was reverse transcribed into cDNA used as the sequencing template. The data were produced by immunoSEQ multiplex PCR, yet TCRdb's version contains in-frame clones alone and is incomplete. Of about 200,000 clones in the sample, 58% were seen once. Noted treatment: oral pan-JAK inhibitor, 5-10 mg twice daily. Sequenced material: CD4+ T cells sorted from blood, taken at week 24, from a patient treated with tofacitinib. The source is a human donor with alopecia areata.

V gene TRBV6-5 combines with J gene TRBJ2-7; no reliable D call. From germline, CDR1 is MNHEY and CDR2 SVGAGI. The CDR3 totals 11 residues. The ends were cut back, 5 bases at V and 6 bases at J, with 8 bases in the middle. The CDR3 here is CASSVRGEQYF. In DNA, the CDR3 is TGTGCCAGCAGTGTAAGAGGCGAGCAGTACTTC.

The count of this clone is one. The rearrangement links TRBV5-1 to TRBJ2-7; TRBD2 agrees at 12 bases. The CDR3 contains 13 residues. Germline-derived CDR1 and CDR2 are SGHRS and YFSETQ. V trimming: 4 bases; J trimming: 7 bases; junction bases outside the gene matches: 3. The CDR3 is CASSLGTSGEQYF. DNA for the CDR3: TGCGCCAGCAGCCTGGGGACTAGCGGGGAGCAGTACTTC.

This clone occurred a few times. The J gene is TRBJ2-1, the V gene TRBV11-2; a possible D gene is TRBD2 (6 bases). Per the germline V gene, CDR1 is SGHAT and CDR2 is FQNNGV. Trimming cost V 3 bases and J 0 bases, with 9 bases left between them. The CDR3 is 15 residues long. CDR3 protein: CASSLSDYSYNEQFF. In DNA, the CDR3 is TGTGCCAGCAGCTTGTCGGACTACTCCTACAATGAGCAGTTCTTC. The entire variable domain, with the rest obtained from reference TRBV11-2 and TRBJ2-1, is as follows: EAGVAQSPRYKIIEKRQSVAFWCNPISGHATLYWYQQILGQGPKLLIQFQNNGVVDDSQLPKDRFSAERLKGVDSTLKIQPAKLEDSAVYLCASSLSDYSYNEQFFGPGTRLTVL.

This rearrangement joins TRBV7-8 to TRBJ2-7; 9 bases are a match to TRBD2. The CDR3 consists of 15 residues. V was clipped by 0 bases and J by 2 bases; unmatched bases: 2. Germline CDR1 and CDR2: SGHVS and FQNEAQ. The CDR3 reads CASSLAPSGTYEQYF. CDR3 DNA: TGTGCCAGCAGCTTAGCGCCTAGCGGGACCTACGAGCAGTACTTC.